Below, 24 T cell receptor beta chains from the same sample are listed, as sequenced in a study of shared T cell receptors in the human thymus. Here immunoSEQ multiplex PCR was the method, and the copy in TCRdb shows in-frame clones only, minus some. This sample yields over 450,000 clones, of which approximately 80% are seen a single time; around 0.013% belongs to the top ten. The same sample was also studied in work on human thymus T cells.

Sequenced sample: thymocytes. The receptors were gathered from a boy under two years old with a congenital heart defect.

The chain recombines TRBV5-1 with TRBJ2-5; D unresolved. Germline V gene data show CDR1 as SGHRS and CDR2 as YFSETQ. This CDR3 contains 13 residues. Trimming took off 4 bases at V and 0 bases at J, with 7 bases between the two ends. Here the CDR3 DNA reads TGCGCCAGCAGCATTGGCTACCAAGAGACCCAGTACTTC. Amino acid sequence: CASSIGYQETQYF.

CDR3 residues: CASSHIPQGEEAKNIQYF. The CDR3 nucleotides read TGTGCCAGCAGCCATATACCCCAGGGGGAGGAAGCCAAAAACATTCAGTACTTC. V and J are TRBV4-2 and TRBJ2-4; possible D gene TRBD1, 7 bases. The CDR3 length is 18 residues. V lost 3 bases and J lost 0, with 18 bases in between. Germline lookup yields CDR1 LGHNA and CDR2 YNFKEQ.

The chain employs TRBV9 and TRBJ2-4; TRBD2 matches 7 bases. Germline CDR1 is SGDLS and CDR2 is YYNGEE. V lost 4 bases and J lost 11; bases outside the gene matches: 6. This CDR3 is 12 amino acids long. This CDR3 reads CASSPYGGVQYF. As DNA, the CDR3 is TGTGCCAGCAGCCCCTATGGGGGGGTTCAGTACTTC.

The chain is built from TRBV6-5 and TRBJ2-1; a weak D match, TRBD2 (6 bases). Trimming pared 9 bases from V and 10 bases from J, leaving 19 bases between. CDR3 length equals 13 residues. Germline V gene lookup returns CDR1 MNHEY and CDR2 SVGAGI. Written as DNA, the CDR3 is TGTGCCAGTGCCGACTGGAGGCGGGACGAGCAGTTCTTC. This gives the protein CASADWRRDEQFF.

This clone was found once. V gene TRBV28 combines with J gene TRBJ1-2; 11 bases fit TRBD1. Germline loops: CDR1 MDHEN, CDR2 SYDVKM. CDR3 length: 15 residues. Trimming took 6 bases from V and 4 from J; bases not matched to a gene: 7. The CDR3 here is CASRDRGRRLYGYTF. As DNA, the CDR3 is TGTGCCAGCAGGGACAGGGGGCGACGGCTCTATGGCTACACCTTC.

V and J are TRBV9 and TRBJ2-3, with TRBD1 matching over 8 bases. J was trimmed by 2 bases and V by 1 base; bases with no gene match: 9. The CDR3 has 17 amino acids. Germline assignment: CDR1 SGDLS and CDR2 YYNGEE. The CDR3 DNA follows: TGTGCCAGCAGCGTACATGACAGGGGAGAGGACACAGATACGCAGTATTTT. It codes for CASSVHDRGEDTDTQYF.

This chain connects TRBV6-4 to TRBJ2-7; tentative D call: TRBD2 (5 bases). This CDR3 is built from 17 residues. V lost 0 bases and J lost 2, with 17 bases in between. Germline CDR1 and CDR2: MRHNA and SNTAGT. CDR3 coding DNA: TGTGCCAGCAGTGACTCGGAAGAGGGCCTATATCCCTACGAGCAGTACTTC. Translated: CASSDSEEGLYPYEQYF.

This clone turned up a few times. The chain couples TRBV7-9 to TRBJ1-2, with TRBD1 matching over 7 bases. The V segment lost 2 bases and the J segment 5 bases; nucleotides outside the gene matches: 8. The CDR3 consists of 15 residues. Germline-derived CDR1 and CDR2 are SEHNR and FQNEAQ (reference sequence). In DNA form, the CDR3 reads TGTGCCAGCAGCTTAAGGGACAGCTATTTGTATGGCTACACCTTC. Translating gives CASSLRDSYLYGYTF.

This chain links TRBV7-9 with TRBJ2-5; D gene unclear. Germline V gene lookup returns CDR1 SEHNR and CDR2 FQNEAQ (reference sequence). Between the trimmed V and J ends, which lost 2 bases and 4 bases, there was a span of 5 bases. The CDR3 is 12 residues long. CDR3: CASSLSSETQYF. The CDR3 DNA is TGTGCCAGCAGCTTATCGTCAGAGACCCAGTACTTC.

The chain couples TRBV27 to TRBJ1-5; 7 bases fit TRBD1. Germline V gene lookup returns CDR1 MNHEY and CDR2 SMNVEV (reference sequence). This CDR3 contains 13 residues. V lost 2 bases to trimming and J lost 6 bases; unmatched junction nucleotides: 1. DNA of the CDR3: TGTGCCAGCAGTTTAACAGGGGTTCAGCCCCAGCATTTT. Protein: CASSLTGVQPQHF.

This clone was recorded only once. The chain recombines TRBV5-6 with TRBJ1-2, with 7 positions matching TRBD1. Germline assignment: CDR1 SGHDT and CDR2 YYEEEE. The CDR3 sequence is 18 residues long. Trimming took 4 bases from V and 5 from J; bases not matched to a gene: 20. CDR3 protein: CASSEPDRTNPSPYGYTF. The DNA of the CDR3 is TGTGCCAGCAGCGAACCGGACAGGACAAATCCCTCCCCGTATGGCTACACCTTC.

The V gene is TRBV21-1, the J gene TRBJ2-1; the table calls TRBD1, which could not be checked here. TRBV21-1 counts as a pseudogene. The CDR3 runs to 15 residues. The CDR3 reads CASSRRGTSYNEQFF. The CDR3, as DNA: TGTGCCAGCAGCCGAAGGGGGACCTCCTACAATGAGCAGTTCTTC.

This clone was observed a few times. The chain carries TRBV4-3 and TRBJ2-5, with a possible D match to TRBD2 (5 bases). Germline-derived CDR1 and CDR2 are LGHNA and YSLEER. The CDR3 totals 20 residues. Trimming cost V 0 bases and J 0 bases, with 23 bases left between them. CDR3 loop: CASSQDYGSPGNVYQETQYF. DNA for the CDR3: TGCGCCAGCAGCCAAGATTATGGGTCTCCGGGGAACGTGTACCAAGAGACCCAGTACTTC.

The V gene is TRBV11-2, the J gene TRBJ2-3; TRBD1 is a possible D gene (5 bases). V was shortened by 1 base and J by 4 bases, with 9 bases between the two germline ends. CDR1 and CDR2 from the germline V gene are SGHAT and FQNNGV. The CDR3 is 14 residues long. The CDR3 region is CASSLGARADTQYF. The DNA of the CDR3 is TGTGCCAGCAGCTTAGGCGCCAGGGCAGATACGCAGTATTTT.

The table lists this clone with a few counts. This chain joins TRBV2 and TRBJ1-3; D not certain. CDR1 and CDR2 from the germline V gene are SNHLY and FYNNEI. The V end lost 4 bases, the J end lost 0 bases, and 10 bases lay between the germline ends. The CDR3 is 15 amino acids. In DNA, the CDR3 is TGTGCCAGCAGTGTTGACAACCTCTCTGGAAACACCATATATTTT. Protein product: CASSVDNLSGNTIYF.

This clone was seen a few times. The rearrangement joins TRBV4-3 to TRBJ2-5; 10 bases match TRBD2. CDR3 length: 17 amino acids. V was clipped by 6 bases and J by 4 bases; unmatched bases: 14. Germline V lookup: CDR1 LGHNA, CDR2 YSLEER. The CDR3 nucleotides read TGCGCCAGCAGTCAGGATCTAGCGGGAGTAGAGGGAGAGACCCAGTACTTC. Translated: CASSQDLAGVEGETQYF.

This sequence joins TRBV5-1 and TRBJ1-2, with 8 bases fitting TRBD1. Trimming took 4 bases from V and 5 from J; bases not matched to a gene: 10. The CDR3 consists of 15 residues. Germline CDR1 is SGHRS and CDR2 is YFSETQ. The CDR3 spells CASSRQTGAVYGYTF. CDR3 DNA sequence: TGCGCCAGCAGCCGTCAGACAGGGGCGGTTTATGGCTACACCTTC.

The chain carries TRBV30 and TRBJ2-1, with TRBD2 matching over 10 bases. V was pared by 2 bases and J by 7 bases, with 11 bases of the junction left unmatched. CDR1 is GTSNPN and CDR2 is SVGIG in the germline V gene (reference sequence). There are 16 residues in the CDR3. The CDR3, as DNA: TGTGCCTGGAGTTTCCGGACTAGCGGATTTTTAAATGAGCAGTTCTTC. Translated, it gives CAWSFRTSGFLNEQFF.

J is TRBJ2-3 and V is TRBV15, with 10 positions matching TRBD2. V shed 0 bases and J 5 bases; nucleotides not matched to a gene: 8. CDR3 length: 17 residues. The germline V gene has CDR1 LNHNV and CDR2 YYDKDF (reference sequence). CDR3 in amino acids: CATSREAAGGLGDTQYF. For the CDR3, the DNA is TGTGCCACCAGCAGAGAGGCAGCGGGAGGGCTAGGAGATACGCAGTATTTT.

This chain uses TRBV5-1 with TRBJ2-4; D is unresolved. Trimming pared 0 bases from V and 9 bases from J, leaving 10 bases between. Germline CDR1 is SGHRS and CDR2 is YFSETQ. CDR3 length: 13 amino acids. The CDR3 nucleotides read TGCGCCAGCAGCTTGGTCTTCGGTACCATTCAGTACTTC. This gives the protein CASSLVFGTIQYF.

V is TRBV6-5 and J is TRBJ2-5; maybe TRBD2 (5 bases). The germline V and J ends were trimmed by 0 bases and 5 bases, with 16 bases remaining between them. The CDR3 is made up of 16 amino acids. Germline V lookup: CDR1 MNHEY, CDR2 SVGAGI. The CDR3 region is CASSYSVRDGVETQYF. CDR3 DNA: TGTGCCAGCAGTTACTCGGTCCGGGATGGGGTGGAGACCCAGTACTTC.

Concerning this clone itself: Other nucleotide sequences in the sample specify the same CDR3. The rearrangement links TRBV11-2 to TRBJ2-7, with 9 bases lining up with TRBD2. CDR1 is SGHAT and CDR2 is FQNNGV in the germline V gene. The CDR3 spans 15 residues. Trimming removed 1 base from V and 4 bases from J; junction bases left unmatched: 5. The CDR3 region is CASSLGAGGPYEQYF. CDR3 in DNA: TGTGCCAGCAGCTTAGGCGCGGGAGGGCCTTACGAGCAGTACTTC.

The chain links TRBV27 to TRBJ2-7; TRBD2 agrees at 9 bases. The V gene's germline CDR1 is MNHEY and CDR2 SMNVEV (reference sequence). The CDR3 has 15 amino acids. V lost 5 bases, J lost 5 bases, and 10 bases stayed unmatched. CDR3 region: CASSPRASGNNEQYF. The CDR3 nucleotides read TGTGCCAGCAGTCCCCGCGCTAGCGGGAACAACGAGCAGTACTTC.

This clone showed up just once. The chain joins TRBV5-4 to TRBJ2-7, with 9 bases lining up with TRBD1. This CDR3 spans 15 amino acids. Germline-derived CDR1 and CDR2 are SGHNT and YYREEE (reference sequence). Losses at the gene ends were 0 bases for V and 3 bases for J; bases not matched to a gene: 4. CDR3 coding DNA: TGTGCCAGCAGCTTGGCACCGGGACAGGGCTACGAGCAGTACTTC. Residues: CASSLAPGQGYEQYF.